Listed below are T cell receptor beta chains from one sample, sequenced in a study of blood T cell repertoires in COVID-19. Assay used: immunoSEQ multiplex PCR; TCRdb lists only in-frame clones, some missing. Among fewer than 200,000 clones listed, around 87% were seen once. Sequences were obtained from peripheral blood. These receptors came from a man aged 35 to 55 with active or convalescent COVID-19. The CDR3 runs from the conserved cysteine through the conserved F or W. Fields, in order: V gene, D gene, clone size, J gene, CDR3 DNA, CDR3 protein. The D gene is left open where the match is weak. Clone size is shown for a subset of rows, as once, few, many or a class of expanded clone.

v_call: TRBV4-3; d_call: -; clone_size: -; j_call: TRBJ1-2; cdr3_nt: TGCGCCAGCAGCCAAGCAGTAAACACAGGCAAATTGTATGGCTACACCTTC; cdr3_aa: CASSQAVNTGKLYGYTF
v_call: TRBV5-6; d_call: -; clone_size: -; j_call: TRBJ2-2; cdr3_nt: TGTGCCAGCAGCCGAAATCTAGTGACCGGGGAGCTGTTTTTT; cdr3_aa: CASSRNLVTGELFF
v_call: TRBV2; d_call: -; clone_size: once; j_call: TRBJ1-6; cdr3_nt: TGTGCCAGCAGTGACGGGGAGAGCTCCTATAATTCACCCCTCCACTTT; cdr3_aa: CASSDGESSYNSPLHF
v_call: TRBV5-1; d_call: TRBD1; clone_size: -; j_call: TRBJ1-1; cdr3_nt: TGCGCCAGCAGCTCTGGACAGGTGAACACTGAAGCTTTCTTT; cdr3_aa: CASSSGQVNTEAFF
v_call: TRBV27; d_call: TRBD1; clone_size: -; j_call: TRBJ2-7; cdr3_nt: TGTGCCAGCAGTCCGGGGACAGTTCGCAACGTTGAGTACTTC; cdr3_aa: CASSPGTVRNVEYF
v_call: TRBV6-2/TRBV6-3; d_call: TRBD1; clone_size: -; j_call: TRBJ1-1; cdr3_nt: TGTGCCAGCAGTTACGGACAGGGAAAGCTGATGAACACTGAAGCTTTCTTT; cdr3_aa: CASSYGQGKLMNTEAFF
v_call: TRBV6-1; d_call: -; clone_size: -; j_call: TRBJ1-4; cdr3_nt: TGTGCCAGCAGTGCCCCGAGGGGGGGGCTTGGGGAAAAACTGTTTTTT; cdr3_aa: CASSAPRGGLGEKLFF
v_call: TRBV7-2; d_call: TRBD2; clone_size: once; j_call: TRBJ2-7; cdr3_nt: TGTGCCAGCAGCCTAACTGGGACTAGCGGAGCCTACGAGCAGTACTTC; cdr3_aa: CASSLTGTSGAYEQYF
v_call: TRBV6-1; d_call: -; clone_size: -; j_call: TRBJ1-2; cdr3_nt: TGTGCCAGCAGTGAAGCACCGACACAGGGCCACTATGGCTACACCTTC; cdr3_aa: CASSEAPTQGHYGYTF
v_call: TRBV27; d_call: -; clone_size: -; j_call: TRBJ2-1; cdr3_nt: TGTGCCAGCAGTCCCTACAAGAGGGGACTTAACAATGAGCAGTTCTTC; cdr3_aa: CASSPYKRGLNNEQFF
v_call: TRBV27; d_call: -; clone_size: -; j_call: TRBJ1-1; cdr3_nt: TGTGCCAGCAGGGAGGGACTTACTGAAGCTTTCTTT; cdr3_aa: CASREGLTEAFF
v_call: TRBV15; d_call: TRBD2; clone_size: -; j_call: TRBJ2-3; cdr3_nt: TGTGCCACCAGCAGGCGCCTAGCGGGGGGGACAGATACGCAGTATTTT; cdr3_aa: CATSRRLAGGTDTQYF
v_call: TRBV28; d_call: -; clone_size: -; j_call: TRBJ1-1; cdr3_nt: TGTGCCAGCAGTCCCCCGGGAGGGGGCACTGAAGCTTTCTTT; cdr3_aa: CASSPPGGGTEAFF
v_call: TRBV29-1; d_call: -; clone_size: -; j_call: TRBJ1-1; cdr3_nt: TGCAGCGTTGAAAGCCCTTCTGGGAGGACCACTGAAGCTTTCTTT; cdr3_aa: CSVESPSGRTTEAFF
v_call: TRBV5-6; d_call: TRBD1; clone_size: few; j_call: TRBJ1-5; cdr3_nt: TGTGCCAGCAGCCCAGGGACAGGGGGCTATCAGCCCCAGCATTTT; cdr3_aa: CASSPGTGGYQPQHF
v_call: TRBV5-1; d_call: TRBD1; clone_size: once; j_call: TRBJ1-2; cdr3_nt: TGCGCCAGCAGCTTGGCCGCCAGGGGGTCTAGTGGCTACACCTTC; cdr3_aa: CASSLAARGSSGYTF
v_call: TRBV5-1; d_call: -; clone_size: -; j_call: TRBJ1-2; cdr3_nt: TGCGCCAGCAGCTTGGTTGTTCAGGGGACCTCGAACTATGGCTACACCTTC; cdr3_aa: CASSLVVQGTSNYGYTF
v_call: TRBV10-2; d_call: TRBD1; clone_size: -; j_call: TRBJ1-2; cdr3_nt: TGCGCCAGTTCCCTGGACAGGGCCTATGGCTACACCTTC; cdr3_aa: CASSLDRAYGYTF
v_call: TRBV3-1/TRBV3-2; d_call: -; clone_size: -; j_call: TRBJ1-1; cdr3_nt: TGTGCCAGCAGCTACACAGGGACTGAAGCTTTCTTT; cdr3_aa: CASSYTGTEAFF
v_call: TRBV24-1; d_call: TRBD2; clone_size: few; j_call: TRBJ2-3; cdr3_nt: TGTGCCACCAGTGACCCGGGGGTAGCGGGGAGTACGCAGTATTTT; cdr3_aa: CATSDPGVAGSTQYF
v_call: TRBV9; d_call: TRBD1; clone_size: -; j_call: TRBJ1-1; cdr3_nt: TGTGCCAGCAGCCCGACAGGGGTAAACACTGAAGCTTTCTTT; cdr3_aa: CASSPTGVNTEAFF
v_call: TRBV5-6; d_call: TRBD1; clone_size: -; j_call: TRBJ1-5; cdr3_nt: TGTGCCAGCAGCTGGCAACAGGGGGTTGGTCAGCCCCAGCATTTT; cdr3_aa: CASSWQQGVGQPQHF
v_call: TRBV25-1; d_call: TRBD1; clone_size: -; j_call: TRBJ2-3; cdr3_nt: TGTGCTTCTGGACAGGGAGGTACCACAGATACGCAGTATTTT; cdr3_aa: CASGQGGTTDTQYF
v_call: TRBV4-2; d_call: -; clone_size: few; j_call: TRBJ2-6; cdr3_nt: TGTGCCAGCAGCCAAGATCTCCTAGGTCTTTTTCGCTCTGGGGCCAACGTCCTGACTTTC; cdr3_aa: CASSQDLLGLFRSGANVLTF
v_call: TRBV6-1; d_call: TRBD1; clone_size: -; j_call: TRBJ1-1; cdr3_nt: TGTGCCAGCAGTGCGAGGACAGGGGCCTCGAACACTGAAGCTTTCTTT; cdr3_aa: CASSARTGASNTEAFF
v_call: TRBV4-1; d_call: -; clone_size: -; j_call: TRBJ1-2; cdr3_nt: TGCGCCAGCAGCCAAGATTTCTCAGGGGTTAACTATGGCTACACCTTC; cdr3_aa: CASSQDFSGVNYGYTF
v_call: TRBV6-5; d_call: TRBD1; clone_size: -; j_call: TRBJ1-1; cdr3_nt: TGTGCCAGCAGTTACAGGGGGCGATTGACTGAAGCTTTCTTT; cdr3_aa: CASSYRGRLTEAFF
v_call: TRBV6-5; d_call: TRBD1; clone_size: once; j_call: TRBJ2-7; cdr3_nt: TGTGCCAGCAGTTACGCGCCGGGACAGCACTCCTACGAGCAGTACTTC; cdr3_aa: CASSYAPGQHSYEQYF
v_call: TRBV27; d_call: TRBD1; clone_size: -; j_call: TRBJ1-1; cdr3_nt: TGTGCCAGCAGTTTATTAGCGGCGCCGGGACAGATGAACACTGAAGCTTTCTTT; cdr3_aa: CASSLLAAPGQMNTEAFF
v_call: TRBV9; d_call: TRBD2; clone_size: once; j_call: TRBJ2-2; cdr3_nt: TGTGCCAGCAGCGCAGCGGGATCGAACACCGGGGAGCTGTTTTTT; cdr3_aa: CASSAAGSNTGELFF
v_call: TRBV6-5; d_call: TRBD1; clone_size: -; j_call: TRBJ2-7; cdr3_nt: TGTGCCAGCAGTTACTTGCAGGGGGCGCGCTCCGAGCAGTACTTC; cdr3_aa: CASSYLQGARSEQYF
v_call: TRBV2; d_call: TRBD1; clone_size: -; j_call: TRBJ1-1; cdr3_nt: TGTGCCAGCATTCCACAGGGGGCCTACACTGAAGCTTTCTTT; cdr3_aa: CASIPQGAYTEAFF
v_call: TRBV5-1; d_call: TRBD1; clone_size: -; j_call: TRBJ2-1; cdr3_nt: TGCGCCAGCAGCTTTGACAGGGTAGAGGAGCAGTTCTTC; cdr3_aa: CASSFDRVEEQFF
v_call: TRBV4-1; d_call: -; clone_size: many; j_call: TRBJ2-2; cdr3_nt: TGCGCCAGCAGCCAAGATAGGGGTGTGGGCACCGGGGAGCTGTTTTTT; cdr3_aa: CASSQDRGVGTGELFF
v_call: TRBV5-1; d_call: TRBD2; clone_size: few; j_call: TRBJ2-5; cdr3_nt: TGCGCCAGCAGCCCGGGGGGGGTCCAAGAGACCCAGTACTTC; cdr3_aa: CASSPGGVQETQYF
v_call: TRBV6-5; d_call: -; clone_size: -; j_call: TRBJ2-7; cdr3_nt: TGTGCCAGCAAAGGGGCTATCCTCTCCTACGAGCAGTACTTC; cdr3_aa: CASKGAILSYEQYF
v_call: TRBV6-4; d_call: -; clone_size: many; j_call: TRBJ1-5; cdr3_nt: TGTGCCAGCAGTGACTACGGGGGTCAGCCCCAGCATTTT; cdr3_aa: CASSDYGGQPQHF
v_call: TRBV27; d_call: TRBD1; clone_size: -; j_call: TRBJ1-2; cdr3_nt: TGTGCCAGCAGTTTATCTGGACAGGGGATTTATGGCTACACCTTC; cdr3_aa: CASSLSGQGIYGYTF
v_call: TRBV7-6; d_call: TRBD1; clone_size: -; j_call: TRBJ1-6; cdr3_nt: TGTGCCAGCAGCGCAAGGACAGGGGGAATCTCACCCCTCCACTTT; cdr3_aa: CASSARTGGISPLHF
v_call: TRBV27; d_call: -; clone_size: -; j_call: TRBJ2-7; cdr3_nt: TGTGCCAGCAGTTTGGCCAGGACCTACGAGCAGTACTTC; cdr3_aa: CASSLARTYEQYF
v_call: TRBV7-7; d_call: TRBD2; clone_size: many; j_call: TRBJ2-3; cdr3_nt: TGTGCTAGCAGCCACATCCCGGGGGGGCCCCCGGATACGCAGTATTTT; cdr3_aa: CASSHIPGGPPDTQYF
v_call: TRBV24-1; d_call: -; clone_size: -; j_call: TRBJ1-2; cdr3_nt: TGTGCCACCAGTGAACCTGGGACTCCCGGGAAGGGCTACACCTTC; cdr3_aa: CATSEPGTPGKGYTF
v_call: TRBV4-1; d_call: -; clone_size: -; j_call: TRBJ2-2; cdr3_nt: TGCGCCAGCAGCCATCAAGGGACAACCGGGGAGCTGTTTTTT; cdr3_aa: CASSHQGTTGELFF
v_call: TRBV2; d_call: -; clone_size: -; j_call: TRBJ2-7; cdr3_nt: TGTGCCAGCAGTCCCCAGGGATACGAGCAGTACTTC; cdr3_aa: CASSPQGYEQYF
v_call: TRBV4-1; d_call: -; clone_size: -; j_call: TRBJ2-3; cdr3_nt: TGCGCCAGCAGCCACTCGCCGGGGGGCACAGATACGCAGTATTTT; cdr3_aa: CASSHSPGGTDTQYF
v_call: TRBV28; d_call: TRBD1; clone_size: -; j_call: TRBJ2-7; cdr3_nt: TGTGCCAGCAGAACTGGGCAGGGGGTGTACGAGCAGTACTTC; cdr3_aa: CASRTGQGVYEQYF
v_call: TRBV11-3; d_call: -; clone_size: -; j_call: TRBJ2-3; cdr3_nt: TGTGCCAGCAGCCCGGGGTTCACAGATACGCAGTATTTT; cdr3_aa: CASSPGFTDTQYF
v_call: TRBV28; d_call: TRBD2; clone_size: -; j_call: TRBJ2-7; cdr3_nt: TGTGCCAGCAGGACGACCGGGACTAGTCGCTACGAGCAGTACTTC; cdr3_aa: CASRTTGTSRYEQYF
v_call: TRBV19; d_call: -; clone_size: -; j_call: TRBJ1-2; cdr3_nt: TGTGCCAGTAGGACCGAGGCAAACTATGGCTACACCTTC; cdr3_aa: CASRTEANYGYTF
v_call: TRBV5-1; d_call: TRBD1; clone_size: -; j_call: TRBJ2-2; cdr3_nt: TGCGCCAGCAGCGACCAACCACAGGGGGCGGGGATCGGGGAGCTGTTTTTT; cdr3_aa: CASSDQPQGAGIGELFF